This passage covers 9 T cell receptor beta chains from one sample sequenced in a study of post-analysis software for immune sequencing data (dated by TCRdb to between 2015 and 2016). Library creation used PCR. Sequencing relied on an Illumina HiSeq 2500. To reduce PCR and sequencing biases, unique molecular identifiers were incorporated into the TCR beta cDNA libraries. Clones were called with MiXCR by TCRdb after fastp trimmed the public reads at Q25, and only in-frame beta chains were retained. Here each entry gathers all rows of one CDR3 protein and keeps the most common genes and DNA. The sample table lists about 800,000 distinct CDR3 sequences, about 27% of them with a count of one. Approximately 0.55% of the sample rests with the top ten. The research as a whole found: Patients showed significantly higher frequencies than controls for 4 or 5 TRBV segments, among them TRBV5-6, TRBV5-1 and TRBV20-1.

What these receptors recognize is not known. The sample taken for sequencing was blood. These receptors were obtained from a girl aged 5-17 years with multiple sclerosis.

The chain recombines TRBV27 with TRBJ1-2, with TRBD1 matching over 8 bases. Germline V gene lookup returns CDR1 MNHEY and CDR2 SMNVEV (reference sequence). V lost 3 bases, J lost 8 bases, and 14 bases stayed unmatched. The CDR3 totals 16 residues. The DNA for the CDR3 is TGTGCCAGCAGTTTCGGGGCAGGGGGCGGCGAAAGAGGCTACACCTTC. Translated: CASSFGAGGGERGYTF.

This clonotype has just a few counts. The chain joins TRBV12-3 or TRBV12-4 to TRBJ2-5; D uncertain. The CDR3 covers 13 residues. V lost 3 bases, J lost 4 bases, and 9 bases lay in between. CDR3 amino acids: CASSFASGETQYF. CDR3 nucleotide sequence: TGTGCCAGCAGTTTCGCGTCGGGAGAGACCCAGTACTTC.

The chain uses TRBV4-3 and TRBJ1-6; D not resolved. The CDR3 covers 15 residues. Germline values: CDR1 LGHNA, CDR2 YSLEER. The germline V and J ends were trimmed by 1 base and 10 bases, with 14 bases remaining between them. CDR3 amino acids: CASSQGAGVVSPLHF. DNA for the CDR3: TGCGCCAGCAGCCAAGGAGCCGGGGTAGTCTCACCCCTCCACTTT.

J is TRBJ2-5 and V is TRBV7-9; 10 bases are a match to TRBD2. From germline, CDR1 is SEHNR and CDR2 FQNEAQ (reference sequence). Trimming took 5 bases from V and 7 from J; bases not matched to a gene: 10. This CDR3 contains 15 residues. CDR3: CASSGAGGAETTQYF. Written as DNA, the CDR3 is TGTGCCAGCAGCGGAGCGGGGGGGGCAGAGACGACCCAGTACTTC.

This chain links TRBV7-8 with TRBJ2-7, with 10 bases lining up with TRBD2. The J call may not be correct, given that the DNA end is closer to TRBJ2-5. From germline, CDR1 is SGHVS and CDR2 FQNEAQ. This CDR3 region has 16 residues. The CDR3 DNA follows: TGTGCCAGCAGCTTCCCTAGCGGGGGTAAGGAAGAGACCCAGTACTTC. The encoded protein is CASSFPSGGKEETQYF.

This chain connects TRBV7-9 to TRBJ2-4, with TRBD2 matching over 12 bases. The germline V gene has CDR1 SEHNR and CDR2 FQNEAQ (reference sequence). V was pared by 5 bases and J by 3 bases, with 11 bases of the junction left unmatched. The CDR3 covers 18 residues. The CDR3 nucleotides are TGTGCCAGCAGCGCCATGAGACTAGCGGGGGAGAACAAAAACATTCAGTACTTC. Its translation is CASSAMRLAGENKNIQYF.

This clonotype has a handful of counts. The V and J genes are TRBV27 and TRBJ2-3, with D unresolved. This CDR3 region has 15 residues. V dropped 3 bases and J dropped 0 bases, with 10 bases sitting between them. CDR1 and CDR2 (germline): MNHEY, SMNVEV (reference sequence). In DNA form, the CDR3 reads TGTGCCAGCAGTTTCTATTGGCGGAGCACAGATACGCAGTATTTT. Translation gives CASSFYWRSTDTQYF.

To note about this clonotype: Given a much more abundant clone one base away, this may be a read error. The chain is built from TRBV24-1 and TRBJ2-5; possibly TRBD2 for D (6 bases). The CDR3 is 11 amino acids. Trimming cost V 7 bases and J 9 bases, with 11 bases left between them. Germline V CDR1 and CDR2: KGHDR, SFDVKD. The CDR3 DNA is TGTGCCACCAGAATCGGGGAGGCCCAGTACTTC. This encodes CATRIGEAQYF.

The chain recombines TRBV20-1 with TRBJ2-1; D unclear. The CDR3 consists of 12 residues. From germline, CDR1 is DFQATT and CDR2 SNEGSKA (reference sequence). Trimming cost V 5 bases and J 6 bases, with 11 bases left between them. The CDR3 bases are TGCAGTGCTCCCACCCAGACCAATGAGCAGTTCTTC. This sequence encodes CSAPTQTNEQFF.